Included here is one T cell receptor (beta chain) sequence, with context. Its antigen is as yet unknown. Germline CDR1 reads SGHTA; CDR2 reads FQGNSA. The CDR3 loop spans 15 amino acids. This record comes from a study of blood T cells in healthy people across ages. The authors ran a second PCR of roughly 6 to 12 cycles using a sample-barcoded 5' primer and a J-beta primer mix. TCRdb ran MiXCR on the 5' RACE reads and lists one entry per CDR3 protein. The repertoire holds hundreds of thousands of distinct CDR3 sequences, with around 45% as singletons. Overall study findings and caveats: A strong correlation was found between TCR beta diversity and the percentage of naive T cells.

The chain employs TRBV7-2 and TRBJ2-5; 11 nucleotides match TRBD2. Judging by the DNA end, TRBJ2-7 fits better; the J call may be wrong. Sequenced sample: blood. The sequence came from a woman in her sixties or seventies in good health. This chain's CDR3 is CASSLIAGGPCEQYF. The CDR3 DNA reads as TGTGCCAGCAGCTTAATAGCGGGAGGGCCCTGCGAGCAGTACTTC.